One sample yielded the 20 T cell receptor beta chains listed below, sequenced in a study of cytomegalovirus exposure and HLA in healthy donors. Assay used: immunoSEQ multiplex PCR; TCRdb lists only in-frame clones, some missing. The sample shows 150,000 to 200,000 clones, about nine tenths of them seen only once. Sequenced sample: PBMCs. Receptors originate from a man aged 18 to 29 in good health and CMV-seropositive.

The CDR3 sequence: CASSLSPPTSGTPQGEQFF. The CDR3 DNA reads as TGTGCCAGCAGTTTATCCCCGCCGACTAGCGGGACGCCGCAGGGTGAGCAGTTCTTC. This sequence joins TRBV27 and TRBJ2-1; 11 nucleotides line up with TRBD2. CDR3 length: 19 amino acids. Germline V gene lookup returns CDR1 MNHEY and CDR2 SMNVEV (reference sequence). With V trimmed by 0 bases and J by 9 bases, 16 bases remained unmatched.

The rearrangement links TRBV5-1 to TRBJ2-3; no firm D call. Germline V gene sequence: CDR1 SGHRS, CDR2 YFSETQ. There are 14 residues in the CDR3. V was trimmed by 0 bases and J by 2 bases, leaving 7 bases between them. The CDR3 here is CASSLGLSTDTQYF. DNA for the CDR3: TGCGCCAGCAGCTTGGGACTTTCCACAGATACGCAGTATTTT. Full variable domain (missing parts from reference TRBV5-1 and TRBJ2-3): KAGVTQTPRYLIKTRGQQVTLSCSPISGHRSVSWYQQTPGQGLQFLFEYFSETQRNKGNFPGRFSGRQFSNSRSEMNVSTLELGDSALYLCASSLGLSTDTQYFGPGTRLTVL.

The chain has TRBV18 and TRBJ1-1; no firm D call. V was pared by 2 bases and J by 1 base, with 5 bases between. Germline V CDR1 and CDR2: KGHSH, LQKENI. This CDR3 contains 13 residues. CDR3 amino acids: CASSPEGNTEAFF. For the CDR3, the DNA is TGTGCCAGCTCACCAGAGGGGAACACTGAAGCTTTCTTT.

CDR3 amino acids: CAWSPGQGASNQPQHF. The DNA for the CDR3 is TGTGCCTGGAGCCCGGGACAGGGGGCCAGCAATCAGCCCCAGCATTTT. This chain links TRBV30 with TRBJ1-5; 12 nucleotides line up with TRBD1. V shed 3 bases, J shed 1 base, and the junction held 4 bases outside the gene matches. The CDR3 is made up of 16 amino acids. The germline V gene encodes CDR1 GTSNPN and CDR2 SVGIG (reference sequence).

The V and J genes are TRBV4-1 and TRBJ2-7; a possible D gene is TRBD2 (6 bases). The CDR3 sequence is 15 residues long. Trimming took off 1 base at V and 1 base at J, with 11 bases between the two ends. CDR1 is MGHRA and CDR2 is YSYEKL in the germline V gene. CDR3 nucleotide sequence: TGCGCCAGCAGCCAAGCGGTAGCGGAATCCTACGAGCAGTACTTC. This gives the protein CASSQAVAESYEQYF.

V gene TRBV5-6 combines with J gene TRBJ2-7, with D possibly being TRBD1 (5 bases). Germline CDR1 SGHDT, CDR2 YYEEEE. The CDR3 contains 15 residues. Trimming took 5 bases from V and 0 from J, leaving 15 bases between them. The CDR3 sequence: CASSSGSPSSYEQYF. CDR3 nucleotide sequence: TGTGCCAGCAGTTCAGGGTCCCCGAGCTCCTACGAGCAGTACTTC.

This chain joins TRBV28 and TRBJ2-7; 7 bases match TRBD1. The V gene end was trimmed by 5 bases and the J gene end by 6 bases; junction bases not matched to a gene: 10. Germline V gene data show CDR1 as MDHEN and CDR2 as SYDVKM. CDR3 length equals 14 residues. The CDR3 nucleotides read TGTGCCAGCAGTACCACGTCAGGGGGAAGCGAGCAGTACTTC. It yields the protein CASSTTSGGSEQYF.

The gene calls are TRBV7-9 and TRBJ2-3; tentative D call: TRBD2 (6 bases). Germline-derived CDR1 and CDR2 are SEHNR and FQNEAQ (reference sequence). This CDR3 is 13 amino acids long. Between the trimmed V and J ends, which lost 10 bases and 2 bases, there was a span of 13 bases. CDR3: CAIPSEYTDTQYF. In DNA, the CDR3 is TGTGCCATACCTAGCGAATACACAGATACGCAGTATTTT.

The gene calls are TRBV6-6 and TRBJ2-3, with a weak D call TRBD1 (5 bases). V lost 7 bases to trimming and J lost 2 bases, with 13 bases between them. CDR1 MNHNY and CDR2 SVGAGI come from the germline V gene (reference sequence). The CDR3 has 14 amino acids. The CDR3 sequence is CASKALGATDTQYF. For the CDR3, the DNA is TGTGCCAGCAAAGCCTTAGGGGCCACAGATACGCAGTATTTT.

This clone was seen a single time. V gene TRBV5-6 combines with J gene TRBJ2-1; 7 nucleotides align to TRBD2. The CDR3 runs 16 residues. Germline V CDR1 and CDR2: SGHDT, YYEEEE. V lost 3 bases, J lost 5 bases, and 11 bases stayed unmatched. The CDR3 protein is CASSWGGERINNEQFF. CDR3 bases: TGTGCCAGCAGCTGGGGGGGGGAAAGAATCAACAATGAGCAGTTCTTC.

The chain combines TRBV7-9 with TRBJ2-2, with 9 bases identical to TRBD1. The ends lost 6 bases at V and 6 bases at J; junction bases unmatched: 8. The germline V gene encodes CDR1 SEHNR and CDR2 FQNEAQ (reference sequence). This CDR3 is 15 amino acids long. The CDR3: CASSPGQGNAGELFF. CDR3 coding DNA: TGTGCCAGCAGTCCGGGACAGGGAAACGCCGGGGAGCTGTTTTTT. Full variable domain (rest looked up from reference TRBV7-9 and TRBJ2-2): DTGVSQNPRHKITKRGQNVTFRCDPISEHNRLYWYRQTLGQGPEFLTYFQNEAQLEKSRLLSDRFSAERPKGSFSTLEIQRTEQGDSAMYLCASSPGQGNAGELFFGEGSRLTVL.

This clone showed up just once. J is TRBJ1-2 and V is TRBV5-4, with D unresolved. Germline V gives CDR1 SGHNT, CDR2 YYREEE (reference sequence). Trimming cost V 0 bases and J 7 bases, with 13 bases left between them. This CDR3 is 14 amino acids long. The CDR3 nucleotides read TGTGCCAGCAGCTTGGACAGATCACTAGTTGGCTACACCTTC. Translated: CASSLDRSLVGYTF.

V is TRBV27 and J is TRBJ2-2; 7 nucleotides line up with TRBD1. Trimming removed 5 bases from V and 5 bases from J; junction bases left unmatched: 8. The germline CDR1 and CDR2 sequences are MNHEY and SMNVEV (reference sequence). This CDR3 has 15 residues. CDR3 sequence: CASSQDRVDTGELFF. The CDR3 region has the DNA TGTGCCAGCAGTCAAGACAGGGTTGATACCGGGGAGCTGTTTTTT.

This chain connects TRBV5-8 to TRBJ2-1, with 12 bases fitting TRBD2. There are 15 residues in the CDR3. The junction had 4 bases not matched to a gene; V was cut back by 0 bases and J by 9 bases. In germline, CDR1 is SGHTS, CDR2 YDEGEE. The CDR3 DNA is TGTGCCAGCAGCTTGGAGGCTAGCGGGAGGGGTGAGCAGTTCTTC. Protein sequence: CASSLEASGRGEQFF.

This clone has a handful of counts. The chain couples TRBV13 to TRBJ2-2; 7 positions match TRBD1. The CDR3 covers 16 residues. Unmatched junction bases numbered 11, after V lost 5 bases and J lost 5 bases. The germline CDR1 and CDR2 sequences are PRHDT and FYEKMQ (reference sequence). The CDR3 loop is CASSRRTGATTGELFF. CDR3 bases: TGTGCCAGCAGCCGGAGGACAGGAGCGACGACCGGGGAGCTGTTTTTT.

The chain carries TRBV6-1 and TRBJ2-1; 7 bases are a match to TRBD1. CDR3 size: 16 residues. J lost 6 bases, V lost 4 bases, and 12 bases had no gene match. Germline V CDR1 and CDR2: MNHNS, SASEGT. This CDR3 reads CASSASTGYSPNEQFF. DNA for the CDR3: TGTGCCAGCAGTGCTTCGACAGGGTATTCGCCCAATGAGCAGTTCTTC.

This clone came up many times. The rearrangement links TRBV5-1 to TRBJ2-1, with 9 positions matching TRBD2. The germline gives CDR1 SGHRS, CDR2 YFSETQ. V lost 5 bases to trimming and J lost 12 bases; unmatched junction nucleotides: 6. The CDR3 is 12 residues long. This chain's CDR3 is CASSPSGMGQFF. CDR3 in DNA: TGCGCCAGCAGTCCTAGCGGGATGGGGCAGTTCTTC.

The rearrangement links TRBV15 to TRBJ2-1; 13 bases are a match to TRBD2. This CDR3 has 16 amino acids. The V gene end was trimmed by 0 bases and the J gene end by 9 bases; junction bases not matched to a gene: 5. The germline gives CDR1 LNHNV, CDR2 YYDKDF (reference sequence). The CDR3 DNA follows: TGTGCCACCAGCAGAGAAACTAGCGGGAGGGCCATTGAGCAGTTCTTC. It encodes CATSRETSGRAIEQFF.

Note on this clone: Other DNA sequences in the sample encode the same CDR3. This chain links TRBV5-1 with TRBJ2-7; a possible D gene is TRBD2 (6 bases). Germline CDR1 SGHRS, CDR2 YFSETQ. The CDR3 runs 12 residues. The V end was cut by 3 bases, the J end by 4 bases, with 8 bases between. The CDR3 protein is CASSSGLYEQYF. In DNA form, the CDR3 reads TGCGCCAGCAGCTCCGGACTATACGAGCAGTACTTC.

In its sample, this clone was seen once. The rearrangement joins TRBV7-6 to TRBJ2-2, with a weak D call TRBD1 (6 bases). The CDR3 runs to 16 residues. Trimming removed 7 bases from V and 4 bases from J, with 19 bases in between. Germline CDR1 reads SGHVS; CDR2 reads FNYEAQ. In DNA, the CDR3 is TGTGCCAGCACCCAGATCCAGGGGAAGGGCACCGGGGAGCTGTTTTTT. This gives the protein CASTQIQGKGTGELFF. Combining the CDR3 with reference TRBV7-6 and TRBJ2-2 gives the whole variable domain GAGVSQSPRYKVTKRGQDVALRCDPISGHVSLYWYRQALGQGPEFLTYFNYEAQQDKSGLPNDRFSAERPEGSISTLTIQRTEQRDSAMYRCASTQIQGKGTGELFFGEGSRLTVL.